This T cell receptor (beta chain) is from a study of cytomegalovirus exposure and HLA in healthy donors. Primers included in the PCR were 60 Vbeta and 13 Jbeta primers. Generated by immunoSEQ multiplex PCR, the TCRdb table keeps only in-frame clones and is missing some. The repertoire holds approximately 100,000 clones, roughly three quarters seen once, with approximately 11% in the top ten. Study findings and constraints: HLA alleles were associated with around 17,000 TCR beta sequences in a later analysis at 0.05 false discovery rate. Overall, around 150 TCR beta chains were annotated as cytomegalovirus-associated.

This clone showed up just a few times. As yet, its antigen is unknown. With 2 bases clipped from V and 5 bases from J, the junction kept 10 bases outside the gene matches. This CDR3 region has 16 residues. Germline V CDR1 and CDR2: SGHRS, YFSETQ. This receptor was obtained from a man aged 40-49 years in good health and CMV-seropositive. This sequence joins TRBV5-1 and TRBJ1-2; 9 bases fit TRBD1. The specimen sequenced was PBMCs. The chain's CDR3 is CASSFRSGTGIYGYTF. In nucleotides, the CDR3 is TGCGCCAGCAGCTTCAGATCCGGGACAGGGATATATGGCTACACCTTC.